This entry features one T cell receptor beta chain sequence. Its specificity is unknown. Trimming pared 5 bases from V and 7 bases from J, leaving 18 bases between. Per the germline V gene, CDR1 is SGHTA and CDR2 is FQGNSA. This CDR3 region has 15 residues. The PCR contained 60 Vbeta and 13 Jbeta primers. The table came from immunoSEQ multiplex PCR; TCRdb's copy has only in-frame clones and leaves some out. The sample contains about 230,000 clones, 77% of which appear only once. The sample originates from a study of cytomegalovirus exposure and HLA in healthy donors. Study-wide background: Some 200 million T cells yielded 110 million or so unique TCR beta sequences in earlier analysis. The study's findings and limits: More clonal expansion characterized HLA-associated TCR beta chains than equally common others in a later analysis. A later analysis linked a missense DCLRE1C variant to TCR beta V- and J-gene trimming. Associated with cytomegalovirus, according to the listing, were around 160 TCR beta chains.

Specimen: PBMCs. The sequence was collected from a woman aged 55-70 years in good health and CMV-seropositive. The genes are TRBV7-2 and TRBJ2-1, with D uncertain. CDR3 residues: CASSPPSLARNEQFF. The CDR3 DNA sequence: TGTGCCAGCAGCCCCCCCAGCTTGGCTAGGAATGAGCAGTTCTTC.